The sequence of this TCR beta chain was determined in a study of CD8+ T cells in alopecia areata. Looking at the study overall: At a dose of 5 to 10 mg twice daily, oral tofacitinib was given to treated patients.

Treatment noted: oral pan-JAK inhibitor, 5-10 mg twice daily. RNA, once extracted, was reverse transcribed into cDNA for use as the sequencing template. Profiling relied on immunoSEQ multiplex PCR, and the TCRdb table lists in-frame clones only, not all of them. The table shows fewer than 150,000 clones, with roughly 82% occurring only once. Trimming left V 4 bases short and J 5 bases short, with 19 bases between. Germline values: CDR1 SGDLS, CDR2 YYNGEE. The CDR3 totals 15 residues. The TCR comes from a human donor with alopecia areata. The V call is TRBV9, the J call TRBJ2-7; perhaps TRBD2 as D (7 bases). This sample comprised CD8+ T cells sorted from blood, obtained at week 4, from a patient treated with tofacitinib. The CDR3 DNA reads TGTGCCAGCAGCCCCCGTGGGGAGGGGGTCCACGAGCAGTACTTC. It translates to CASSPRGEGVHEQYF. Looking up the rest from reference TRBV9 and TRBJ2-7 gives the full variable domain: DSGVTQTPKHLITATGQRVTLRCSPRSGDLSVYWYQQSLDQGLQFLIQYYNGEERAKGNILERFSAQQFPDLHSELNLSSLELGDSALYFCASSPRGEGVHEQYFGPGTRLTVT.